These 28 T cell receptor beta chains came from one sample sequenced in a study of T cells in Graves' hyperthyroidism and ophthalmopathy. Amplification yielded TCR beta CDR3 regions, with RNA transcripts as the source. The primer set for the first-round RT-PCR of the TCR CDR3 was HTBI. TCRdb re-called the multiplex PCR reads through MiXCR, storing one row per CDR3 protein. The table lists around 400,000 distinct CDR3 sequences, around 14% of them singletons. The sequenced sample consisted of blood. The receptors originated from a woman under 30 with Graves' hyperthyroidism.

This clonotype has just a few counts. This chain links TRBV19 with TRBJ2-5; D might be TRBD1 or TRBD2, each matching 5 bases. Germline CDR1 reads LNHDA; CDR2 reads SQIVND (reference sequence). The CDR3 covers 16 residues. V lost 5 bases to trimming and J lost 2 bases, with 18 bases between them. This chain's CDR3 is CASSPRPRGGQETQYF. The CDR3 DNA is TGTGCCAGTAGTCCCAGGCCGAGGGGTGGACAAGAGACCCAGTACTTC.

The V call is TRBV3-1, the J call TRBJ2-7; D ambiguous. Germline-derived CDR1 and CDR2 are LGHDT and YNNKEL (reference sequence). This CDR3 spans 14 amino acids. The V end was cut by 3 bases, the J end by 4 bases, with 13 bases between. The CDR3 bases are TGTGCCAGCAGCCAGGGCCACGTCGGTTACGAGCAGTACTTC. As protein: CASSQGHVGYEQYF.

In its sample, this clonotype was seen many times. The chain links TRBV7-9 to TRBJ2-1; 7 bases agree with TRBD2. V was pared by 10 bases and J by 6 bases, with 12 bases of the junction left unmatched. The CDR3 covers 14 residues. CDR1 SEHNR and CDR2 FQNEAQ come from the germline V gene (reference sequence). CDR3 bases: TGTGCCACCCGCTCTGGCGGGAGACCCAATGAGCAGTTCTTC. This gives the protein CATRSGGRPNEQFF.

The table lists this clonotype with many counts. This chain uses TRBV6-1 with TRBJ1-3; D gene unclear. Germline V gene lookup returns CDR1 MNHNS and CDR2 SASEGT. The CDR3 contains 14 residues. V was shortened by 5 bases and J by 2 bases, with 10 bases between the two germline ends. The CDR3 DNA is TGTGCCAGCAGTCTCCCGTTCGCTGGAAACACCATATATTTT. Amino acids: CASSLPFAGNTIYF.

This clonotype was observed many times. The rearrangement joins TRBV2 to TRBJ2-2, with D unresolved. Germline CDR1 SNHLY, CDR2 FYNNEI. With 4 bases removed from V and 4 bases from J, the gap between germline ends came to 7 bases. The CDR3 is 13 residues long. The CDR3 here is CASSVRGTGELFF. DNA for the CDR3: TGTGCCAGCAGTGTAAGAGGCACCGGGGAGCTGTTTTTT.

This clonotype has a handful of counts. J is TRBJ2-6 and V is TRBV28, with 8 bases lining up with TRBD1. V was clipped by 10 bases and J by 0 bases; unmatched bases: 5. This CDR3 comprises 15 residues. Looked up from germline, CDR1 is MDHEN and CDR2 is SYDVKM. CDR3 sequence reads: CAIPGQGSGANVLTF. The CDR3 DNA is TGTGCCATCCCCGGACAGGGCTCTGGGGCCAACGTCCTGACTTTC.

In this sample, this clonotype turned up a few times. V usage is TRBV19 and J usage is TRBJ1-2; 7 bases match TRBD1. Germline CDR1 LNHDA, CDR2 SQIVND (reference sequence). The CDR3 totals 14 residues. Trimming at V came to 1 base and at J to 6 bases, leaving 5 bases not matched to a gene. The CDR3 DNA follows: TGTGCCAGTAGTATAGCGGGACAGCTTGATGGCTACACCTTC. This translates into CASSIAGQLDGYTF.

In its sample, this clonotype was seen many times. CDR3 protein: CASSLVLGGSYEQYF. The CDR3 nucleotides are TGTGCCAGCAGCTTGGTGTTGGGGGGCTCCTACGAGCAGTACTTC. The V gene is TRBV7-2, the J gene TRBJ2-7, with D possibly matching TRBD2 (6 bases). The CDR3 totals 15 residues. Trimming left V 3 bases short and J 0 bases short, with 12 bases between. CDR1 is SGHTA, CDR2 FQGNSA, per germline.

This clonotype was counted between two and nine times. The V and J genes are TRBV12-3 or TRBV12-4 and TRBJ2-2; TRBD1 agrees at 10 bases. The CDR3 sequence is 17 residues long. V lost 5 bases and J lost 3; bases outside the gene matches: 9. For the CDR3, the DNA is TGTGCCAGCAGTCCTCTATTAGGGACAGGGGACACCGGGGAGCTGTTTTTT. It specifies CASSPLLGTGDTGELFF.

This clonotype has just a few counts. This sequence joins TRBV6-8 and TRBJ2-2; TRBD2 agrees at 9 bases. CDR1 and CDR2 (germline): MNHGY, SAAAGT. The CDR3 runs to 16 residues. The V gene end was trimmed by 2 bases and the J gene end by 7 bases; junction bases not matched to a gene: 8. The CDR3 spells CASSYLGAGGGGELFF. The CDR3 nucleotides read TGTGCCAGCAGTTACCTCGGAGCGGGAGGTGGCGGGGAGCTGTTTTTT.

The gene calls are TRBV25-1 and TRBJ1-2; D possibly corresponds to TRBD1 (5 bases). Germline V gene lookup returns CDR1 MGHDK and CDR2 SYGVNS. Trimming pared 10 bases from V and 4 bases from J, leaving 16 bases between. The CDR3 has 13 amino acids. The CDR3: CATWRGAGYGYTF. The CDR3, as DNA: TGTGCCACCTGGCGCGGGGCGGGCTATGGCTACACCTTC.

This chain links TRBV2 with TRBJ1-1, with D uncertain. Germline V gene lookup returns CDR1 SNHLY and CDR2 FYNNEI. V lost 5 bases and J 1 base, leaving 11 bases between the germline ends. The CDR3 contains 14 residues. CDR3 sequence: CASSSSSTNTEAFF. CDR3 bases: TGTGCCAGCAGTAGTTCTTCGACGAACACTGAAGCTTTCTTT.

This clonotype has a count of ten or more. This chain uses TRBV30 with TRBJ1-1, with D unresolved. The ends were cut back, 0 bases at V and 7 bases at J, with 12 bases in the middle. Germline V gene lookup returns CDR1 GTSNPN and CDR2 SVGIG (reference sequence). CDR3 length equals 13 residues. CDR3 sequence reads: CAWSVGLEREAFF. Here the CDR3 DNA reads TGTGCCTGGAGTGTCGGCCTTGAGCGTGAAGCTTTCTTT.

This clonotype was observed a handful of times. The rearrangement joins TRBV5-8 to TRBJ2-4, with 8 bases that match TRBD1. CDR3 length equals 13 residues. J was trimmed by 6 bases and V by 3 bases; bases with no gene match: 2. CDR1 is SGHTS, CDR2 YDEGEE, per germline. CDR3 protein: CASSSTGANIQYF. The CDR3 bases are TGTGCCAGCAGCTCGACAGGGGCAAACATTCAGTACTTC. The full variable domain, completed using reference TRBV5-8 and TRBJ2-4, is EAGVTQSPTHLIKTRGQQATLRCSPISGHTSVYWYQQALGLGLQFLLWYDEGEERNRGNFPPRFSGRQFPNYSSELNVNALELEDSALYLCASSSTGANIQYFGAGTRLSVL.

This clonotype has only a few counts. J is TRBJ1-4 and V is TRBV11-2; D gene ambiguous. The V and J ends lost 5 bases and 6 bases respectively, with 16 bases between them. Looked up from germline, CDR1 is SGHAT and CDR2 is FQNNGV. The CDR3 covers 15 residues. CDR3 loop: CASSRRRLNDEKLFF. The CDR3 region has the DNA TGTGCCAGCAGCCGCAGGCGTCTTAATGATGAAAAACTGTTTTTT.

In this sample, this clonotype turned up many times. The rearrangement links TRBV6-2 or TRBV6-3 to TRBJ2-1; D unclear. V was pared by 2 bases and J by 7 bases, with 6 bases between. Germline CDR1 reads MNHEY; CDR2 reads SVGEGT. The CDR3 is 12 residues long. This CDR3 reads CASSYGVNEQFF. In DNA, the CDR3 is TGTGCCAGCAGTTACGGGGTAAATGAGCAGTTCTTC.

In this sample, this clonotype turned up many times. The CDR3 DNA sequence: TGTGCCAGCAGTAGGGGCTTGCGGGGGGCTTCTAGCACAGATACGCAGTATTTT. It yields the protein CASSRGLRGASSTDTQYF. The J gene is TRBJ2-3, the V gene TRBV6-1, with 8 bases fitting TRBD2. This CDR3 contains 18 residues. After removal of 5 bases from V and 0 bases from J, the junction contained 13 bases not matched to a gene. Germline V gene sequence: CDR1 MNHNS, CDR2 SASEGT.

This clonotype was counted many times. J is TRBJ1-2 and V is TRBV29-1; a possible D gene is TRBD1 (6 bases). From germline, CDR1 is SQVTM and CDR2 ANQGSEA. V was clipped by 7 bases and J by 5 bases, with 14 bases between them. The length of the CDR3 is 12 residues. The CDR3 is CSATGRSYGYTF. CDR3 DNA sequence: TGCAGCGCGACAGGCCGTTCGTATGGCTACACCTTC.

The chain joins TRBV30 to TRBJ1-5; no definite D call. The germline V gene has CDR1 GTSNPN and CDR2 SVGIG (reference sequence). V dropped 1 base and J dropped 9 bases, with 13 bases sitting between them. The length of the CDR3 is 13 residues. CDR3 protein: CAWSETAGWPQHF. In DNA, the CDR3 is TGTGCCTGGAGTGAAACAGCCGGCTGGCCCCAGCATTTT.

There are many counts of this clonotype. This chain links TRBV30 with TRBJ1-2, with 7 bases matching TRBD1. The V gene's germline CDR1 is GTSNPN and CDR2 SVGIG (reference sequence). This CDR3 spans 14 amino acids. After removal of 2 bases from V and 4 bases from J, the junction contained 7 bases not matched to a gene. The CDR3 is CAWSTPGQFYGYTF. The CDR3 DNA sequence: TGTGCCTGGAGTACCCCGGGACAGTTCTATGGCTACACCTTC. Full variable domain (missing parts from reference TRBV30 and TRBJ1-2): SQTIHQWPATLVQPVGSPLSLECTVEGTSNPNLYWYRQAAGRGLQLLFYSVGIGQISSEVPQNLSASRPQDRQFILSSKKLLLSDSGFYLCAWSTPGQFYGYTFGSGTRLTVV.

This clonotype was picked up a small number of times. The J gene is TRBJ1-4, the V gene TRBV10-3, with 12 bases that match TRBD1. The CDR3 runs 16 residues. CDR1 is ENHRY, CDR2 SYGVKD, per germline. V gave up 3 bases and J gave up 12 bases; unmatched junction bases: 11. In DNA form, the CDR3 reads TGTGCCATCAGTGAACAATCCGGGACAGGGGGCGTCCAACTGTTTTTT. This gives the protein CAISEQSGTGGVQLFF.

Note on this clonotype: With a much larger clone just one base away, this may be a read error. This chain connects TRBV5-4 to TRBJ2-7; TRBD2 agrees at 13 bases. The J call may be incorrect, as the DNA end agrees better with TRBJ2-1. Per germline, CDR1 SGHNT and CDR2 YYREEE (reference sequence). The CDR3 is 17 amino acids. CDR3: CASSARLAGGQHYEQFF. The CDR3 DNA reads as TGTGCCAGCAGCGCCCGACTAGCGGGAGGTCAGCACTACGAGCAGTTCTTC.

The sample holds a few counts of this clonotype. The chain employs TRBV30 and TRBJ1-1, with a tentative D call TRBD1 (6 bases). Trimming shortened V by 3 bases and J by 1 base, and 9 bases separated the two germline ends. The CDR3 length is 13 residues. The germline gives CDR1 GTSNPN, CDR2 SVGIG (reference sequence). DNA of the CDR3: TGTGCCTGGAGGCGGACAGCGAACACTGAAGCTTTCTTT. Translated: CAWRRTANTEAFF.

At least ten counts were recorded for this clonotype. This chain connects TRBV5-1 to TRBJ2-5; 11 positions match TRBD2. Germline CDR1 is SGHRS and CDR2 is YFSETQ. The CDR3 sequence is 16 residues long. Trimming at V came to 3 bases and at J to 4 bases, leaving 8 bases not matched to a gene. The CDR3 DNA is TGCGCCAGCAGCTGGGACGTAGCGGGAGGGTCAGAGACCCAGTACTTC. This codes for CASSWDVAGGSETQYF. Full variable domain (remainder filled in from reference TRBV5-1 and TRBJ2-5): KAGVTQTPRYLIKTRGQQVTLSCSPISGHRSVSWYQQTPGQGLQFLFEYFSETQRNKGNFPGRFSGRQFSNSRSEMNVSTLELGDSALYLCASSWDVAGGSETQYFGPGTRLLVL.

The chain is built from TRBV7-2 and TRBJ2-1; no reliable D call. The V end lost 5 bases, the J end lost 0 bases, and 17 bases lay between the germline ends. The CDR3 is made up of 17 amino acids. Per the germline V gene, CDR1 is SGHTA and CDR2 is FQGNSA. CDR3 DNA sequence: TGTGCCAGCAGCCCAACGTCCTTCTCGAGCTCCTACAATGAGCAGTTCTTC. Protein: CASSPTSFSSSYNEQFF.

DNA of the CDR3: TGTGCCAGCAGCGGACAGGGGACTCAGCCCCAGCATTTT. This codes for CASSGQGTQPQHF. The genes are TRBV6-1 and TRBJ1-5; 9 bases agree with TRBD1. V was pared by 6 bases and J by 6 bases, with 3 bases of the junction left unmatched. Germline lookup yields CDR1 MNHNS and CDR2 SASEGT. The CDR3 has 13 amino acids.

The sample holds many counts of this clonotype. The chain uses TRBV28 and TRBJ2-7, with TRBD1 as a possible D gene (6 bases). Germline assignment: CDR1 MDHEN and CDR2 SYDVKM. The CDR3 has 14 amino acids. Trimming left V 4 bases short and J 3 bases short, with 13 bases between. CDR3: CASSYPGAGYEQYF. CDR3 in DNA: TGTGCCAGCAGTTACCCAGGGGCTGGCTACGAGCAGTACTTC. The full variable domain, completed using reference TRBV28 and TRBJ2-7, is DVKVTQSSRYLVKRTGEKVFLECVQDMDHENMFWYRQDPGLGLRLIYFSYDVKMKEKGDIPEGYSVSREKKERFSLILESASTNQTSMYLCASSYPGAGYEQYFGPGTRLTVT.

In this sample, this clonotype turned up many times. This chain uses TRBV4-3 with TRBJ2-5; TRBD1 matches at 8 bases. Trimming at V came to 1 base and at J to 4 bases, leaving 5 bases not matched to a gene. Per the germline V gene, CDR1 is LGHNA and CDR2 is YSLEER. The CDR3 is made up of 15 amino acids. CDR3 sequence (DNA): TGCGCCAGCAGCCAAGGACAGGGGAGCGGAGAGACCCAGTACTTC. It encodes CASSQGQGSGETQYF.